Included here is one T cell receptor (beta chain) sequence, with context. What it binds is not known. The data belong to a study of cytomegalovirus exposure and HLA in healthy donors. Germline assignment: CDR1 SNHLY and CDR2 FYNNEI. The CDR3 runs to 15 residues. V gave up 7 bases and J gave up 4 bases; unmatched junction bases: 5. 13 Jbeta primers and 60 Vbeta primers were used for the PCR. Measured with immunoSEQ multiplex PCR; TCRdb has only the in-frame clones, and not every one. The table has under 80,000 clones, 65% to 75% seen once. Study-level points and caveats: Fewer N-insertions than the roughly 700-donor mean were reportedly shown by an Asian-associated ancestry cluster in a later analysis. Analysis was carried out at a later point, and it linked a missense DCLRE1C variant to TCR beta V- and J-gene trimming.

The clonotype was recovered from a woman aged 25-40 years in good health and CMV-seronegative. The V call is TRBV2, the J call TRBJ1-5; 12 bases map to TRBD1. The sequenced sample was PBMCs. In nucleotides, the CDR3 is TGTGCCAGCACCAGGGACAGGGGGCCTAATCAGCCCCAGCATTTT. As protein: CASTRDRGPNQPQHF.